This TCR beta chain was recorded in a study of long-term antiretroviral therapy in people with HIV (dated by TCRdb to 2022 to 2024). Broadly, across the study: The earliest samples were collected about a decade before the 2015 WHO recommendation for immediate ART, when ART was typically delayed until CD4 counts fell. Of the 30 to 35 participants with HIV, more than 10 were female. The cohort contributed 150 to 200 cryopreserved PBMC samples from 30 adults with confirmed HIV infection, collected serially over a mean of around six years (range 1-12). Test extractions of a monoclonal T-cell line alongside fewer than 40 polyclonal samples showed no cross-contamination during QIAcube processing. A retrospective serial study tested whether ART initiation and durable HIV suppression were associated with changes in peripheral blood TRB repertoire composition and diversity. What the study reported, not specific to this receptor: Starting ART was linked to a significant rise in TRB diversity, yet even with long-term ART the diversity remained significantly lower than in transplant donor controls. Since PBMC availability was limited, sequencing covered only the TCR beta chain, with no alpha chain pairing. Because pre-ART samples had limited cell numbers, profiling was done on unsorted PBMC rather than on sorted CD4+ and CD8+ T cells. HIV repertoires had narrower CDR3 length ranges than controls, and the network structure suggested an antigen-experienced repertoire that shifted only slightly toward naive after ART. The repertoire was dominated across all time points by expanded TRB clones identified before ART initiation, although this dominance was seen to fluctuate and to decrease in many PLHIV after ART. The samples span the years 2004 to 2017, and the ART regimens used at that time may not be as effective as current regimens. Inferences about post-ART repertoire changes are limited because no data were available on ART adherence, viral resistance or therapy changes.

Note on this clone: Which antigen it targets is not known. Within one base of it there is no much larger clone, and no base qualities were kept.

Participants were included only if at least one PBMC sample before ART initiation and at least two post-ART samples were available. All participants with HIV were treated in the United States of America. Before DNA extraction, cryopreserved samples of about 1-11 million PBMC were thawed and then washed. At the time of the earliest PBMC sample, participants with HIV were aged between about 23 and 54 years. Each participant contributed PBMC samples from 1-4 timepoints before ART initiation and 2-8 timepoints after ART initiation, with a median of 7 samples. For every participant, serial HIV viral load, CD4+ T-cell count, ART history and demographic data were obtained. Genomic DNA was extracted from unsorted PBMC with a Qiagen kit on a QIAcube, processed in batches of 12 samples. The immunoSEQ hsTCRB v3.0 assay was used at survey level resolution to sequence the TRB variable region. TRB sequencing targeted a depth of roughly 35,000-50,000 T-cell genomes per sample. An Illumina MiSeq with a v3 150-cycle kit was used to sequence the pooled TRB libraries. In the authors' own workflow: Repertoire analysis was run in R within a reproducible Nextflow workflow that covered QC, data transformation and analysis. LymphoSeq2, an R package for AIRR-Seq data exploration, was used to implement custom analyses. A few samples yielding fewer than 5000 total TRB sequences were excluded, leaving more than 150 analyzed HIV repertoires. Among the roughly 190 retained HIV repertoires, 55 to 65 were collected before ART initiation and about 130 were collected after ART initiation. Each repertoire was downsampled to 5000 TRB nucleotide sequences, and summary statistics were averaged across 100 downsampling iterations. Only TRB sequences with CDR3 regions of at least seven amino acids were retained for analysis. Diversity was assessed using a clonality score derived from Shannon entropy and using the Gini coefficient. In the repertoire networks, any two of the top 5000 CDR3 amino acid sequences were linked whenever the two sequences differed by an edit distance of one. For TRB CDR3 amino acid sequences, GLIPH2 was used to predict antigen specificity groups and MHC restriction. Known CMV, EBV, HIV or tissue antigen associations were flagged by matching CDR3 amino acid sequences against VDJdb and McPAS-TCR. Pre-ART, post-ART and control groups were compared with Wilcoxon signed-rank tests and Holm-Bonferroni correction. TCRdb holds this immuneACCESS table with in-frame rearrangements only. Some clones are missing; in checked studies, unresolved V genes explain under half, and the rest has no known cause. V and J calls and clone size are those listed in that table; D and trimming were worked out from the DNA. Recorded for this sample are roughly 21,000 clones; about 76% of them occurred a single time. Of the sample, 9.5% to 15% falls within the top ten clones.

CDR1 and CDR2 (SEHNR, FQNEAQ) derive from the germline V gene (reference sequence). The CDR3 has 18 amino acids, counting the end cysteine and phenylalanine. Of all the DNA, just the CDR3 is kept, 54 bases in frame from base 1. The germline V end is reduced by 5 bases and the J end by 0 bases; junction bases left unmatched: 7. The chain employs TRBV7-9 and TRBJ2-3; TRBD2 lines up with 14 middle nucleotides. The source was unsorted PBMCs, collected 0.1 years before starting antiretroviral therapy. The TCR sequence derives from a man in his forties or fifties with HIV. Here the CDR3 is given as CASSSPGLAGASTDTQYF. At the DNA level, the sequence is TGTGCCAGCAGCAGTCCGGGACTAGCGGGGGCGAGCACAGATACGCAGTATTTT.